The 8 T cell receptor beta chains below come from one sample, sequenced in a study of OX40 agonist ivuxolimab in advanced cancers. This table comes from immunoSEQ multiplex PCR, and its TCRdb copy is limited to in-frame clones, with some not included. Among about 79,000 clones, 90% were seen once, and the ten largest hold less than 0.35%. The sample was CD4+ or CD8+ T cells sorted from blood, taken in a trial of the OX40 agonist ivuxolimab. Receptor source: an adult with an advanced solid tumor such as melanoma, head and neck, liver or kidney cancer.

The V gene is TRBV7-9, the J gene TRBJ1-5; a possible D gene is TRBD1 (6 bases). The V gene lost 4 bases and the J gene lost 7 bases, with 14 bases spanning the gap. Germline values: CDR1 SEHNR, CDR2 FQNEAQ (reference sequence). This CDR3 is 14 amino acids long. The CDR3 bases are TGTGCCAGCAGCTCCGGGGACATCGTACAGCCCCAGCATTTT. Encoded protein: CASSSGDIVQPQHF.

The V call is TRBV2, the J call TRBJ2-3; 9 nucleotides line up with TRBD2. The germline gives CDR1 SNHLY, CDR2 FYNNEI. The V and J ends lost 6 bases and 5 bases, in that order; junction bases with no gene match: 6. The CDR3 covers 14 residues. CDR3 amino acids: CASRERGVGDTQYF. Written as DNA, the CDR3 is TGTGCCAGCAGGGAGCGGGGGGTTGGAGATACGCAGTATTTT. Using reference TRBV2 and TRBJ2-3 for the parts outside the CDR3, the full variable domain is EPEVTQTPSHQVTQMGQEVILRCVPISNHLYFYWYRQILGQKVEFLVSFYNNEISEKSEIFDDQFSVERPDGSNFTLKIRSTKLEDSAMYFCASRERGVGDTQYFGPGTRLTVL.

This rearrangement joins TRBV9 to TRBJ2-3, with TRBD2 identical over 7 bases. The CDR3 loop spans 15 amino acids. Germline trimming cut 2 bases from V and 6 bases from J; bases unmatched to any gene: 9. Germline assignment: CDR1 SGDLS and CDR2 YYNGEE. The DNA for the CDR3 is TGTGCCAGCAGCGTCCTGGACCAGGGAGGGGATACGCAGTATTTT. The encoded protein is CASSVLDQGGDTQYF.

The chain employs TRBV2 and TRBJ1-1; D is uncertain. The V end lost 10 bases, the J end lost 5 bases, and 14 bases lay between the germline ends. The CDR3 runs to 12 residues. CDR1 and CDR2 (germline): SNHLY, FYNNEI. This CDR3 reads CATRKRGTEAFF. The CDR3 region has the DNA TGTGCCACCCGGAAGCGGGGAACTGAAGCTTTCTTT.

This chain joins TRBV5-1 and TRBJ2-7, with 7 bases matching TRBD1. The CDR3 consists of 15 residues. Looked up from germline, CDR1 is SGHRS and CDR2 is YFSETQ. Trimming at V came to 0 bases and at J to 5 bases, leaving 8 bases not matched to a gene. The CDR3 DNA follows: TGCGCCAGCAGCTTGGTACCGGGACAGCCTAACGAGCAGTACTTC. As protein: CASSLVPGQPNEQYF.

This chain uses TRBV30 with TRBJ2-3; 9 bases are shared with TRBD2. Germline values: CDR1 GTSNPN, CDR2 SVGIG (reference sequence). CDR3 length: 14 amino acids. J was trimmed by 1 base and V by 2 bases; bases with no gene match: 1. The CDR3 DNA reads as TGTGCCTGGAGTTTAGCGGGGGGCACAGATACGCAGTATTTT. Translating it yields CAWSLAGGTDTQYF.

The chain joins TRBV28 to TRBJ1-4, with 9 bases aligning to TRBD1. CDR1 MDHEN and CDR2 SYDVKM come from the germline V gene. The junction had 6 bases not matched to a gene; V was cut back by 6 bases and J by 7 bases. There are 14 residues in the CDR3. In nucleotides, the CDR3 is TGTGCCAGCAGGGCGGGACAGGGTGGTGAAAAACTGTTTTTT. This translates into CASRAGQGGEKLFF. Together with reference TRBV28 and TRBJ1-4, the CDR3 gives the full variable domain: DVKVTQSSRYLVKRTGEKVFLECVQDMDHENMFWYRQDPGLGLRLIYFSYDVKMKEKGDIPEGYSVSREKKERFSLILESASTNQTSMYLCASRAGQGGEKLFFGSGTQLSVL.

The V and J genes are TRBV13 and TRBJ2-7, with 7 bases identical to TRBD1. Germline values: CDR1 PRHDT, CDR2 FYEKMQ (reference sequence). V trimming: 6 bases; J trimming: 2 bases; junction bases outside the gene matches: 4. The CDR3 is 13 residues long. Here the CDR3 reads CASRSGTAYEQYF. The DNA for the CDR3 is TGTGCCAGCAGGTCCGGGACAGCCTACGAGCAGTACTTC.